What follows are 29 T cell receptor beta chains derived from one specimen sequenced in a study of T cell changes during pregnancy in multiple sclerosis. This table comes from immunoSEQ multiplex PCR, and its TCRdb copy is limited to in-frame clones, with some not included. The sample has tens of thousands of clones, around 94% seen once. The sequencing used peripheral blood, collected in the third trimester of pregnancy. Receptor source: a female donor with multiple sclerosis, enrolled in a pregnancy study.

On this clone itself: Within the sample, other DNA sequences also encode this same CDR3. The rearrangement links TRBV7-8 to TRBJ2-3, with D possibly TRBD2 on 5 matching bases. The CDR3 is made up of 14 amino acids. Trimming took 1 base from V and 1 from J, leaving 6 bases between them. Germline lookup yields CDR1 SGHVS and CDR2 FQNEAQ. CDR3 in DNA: TGTGCCAGCAGCTTAGGCGGGCGCACAGATACGCAGTATTTT. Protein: CASSLGGRTDTQYF.

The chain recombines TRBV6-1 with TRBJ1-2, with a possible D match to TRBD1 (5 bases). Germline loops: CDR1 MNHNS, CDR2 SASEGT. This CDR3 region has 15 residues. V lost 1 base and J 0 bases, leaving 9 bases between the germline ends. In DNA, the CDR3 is TGTGCCAGCAGTGAAGGTCAGGGCACTAACTATGGCTACACCTTC. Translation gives CASSEGQGTNYGYTF.

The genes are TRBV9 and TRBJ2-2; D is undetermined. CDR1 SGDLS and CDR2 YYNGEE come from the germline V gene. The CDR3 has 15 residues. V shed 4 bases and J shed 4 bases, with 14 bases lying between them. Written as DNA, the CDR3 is TGTGCCAGCAGCTCCTTGTTAGGAGCCACCGGGGAGCTGTTTTTT. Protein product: CASSSLLGATGELFF.

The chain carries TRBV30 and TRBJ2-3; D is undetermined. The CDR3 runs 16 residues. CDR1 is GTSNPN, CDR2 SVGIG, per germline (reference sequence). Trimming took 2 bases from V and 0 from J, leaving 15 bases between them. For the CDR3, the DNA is TGTGCCTGGAGTCCCCAGTCCCTCCTCAGCACAGATACGCAGTATTTT. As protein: CAWSPQSLLSTDTQYF.

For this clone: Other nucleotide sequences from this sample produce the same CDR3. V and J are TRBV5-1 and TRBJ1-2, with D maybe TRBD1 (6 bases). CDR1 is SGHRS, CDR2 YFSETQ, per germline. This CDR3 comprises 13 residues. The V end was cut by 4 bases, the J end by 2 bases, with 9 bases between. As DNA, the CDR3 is TGCGCCAGCAGCCCTGGACAGAACTATGGCTACACCTTC. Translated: CASSPGQNYGYTF.

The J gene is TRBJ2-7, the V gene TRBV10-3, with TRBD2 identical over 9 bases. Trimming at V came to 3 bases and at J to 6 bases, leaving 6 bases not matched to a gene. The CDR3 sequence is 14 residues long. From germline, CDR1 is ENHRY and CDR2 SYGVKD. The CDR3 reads CAISDGGRAAEQYF. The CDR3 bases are TGTGCCATCAGTGACGGCGGGAGGGCGGCCGAGCAGTACTTC.

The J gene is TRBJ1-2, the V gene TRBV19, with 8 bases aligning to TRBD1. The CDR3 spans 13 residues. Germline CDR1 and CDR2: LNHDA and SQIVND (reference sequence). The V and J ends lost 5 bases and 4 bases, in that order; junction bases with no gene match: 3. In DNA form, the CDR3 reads TGTGCCAGTAGTCGGGACAGGTTCTATGGCTACACCTTC. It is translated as CASSRDRFYGYTF.

In nucleotides, the CDR3 is TGTGCCAGCAGCTTAGGAAATAGCGGGGGTGCCTACGAGCAGTACTTC. Its translation is CASSLGNSGGAYEQYF. The J gene is TRBJ2-7, the V gene TRBV7-2; 9 bases agree with TRBD2. The V gene end was trimmed by 1 base and the J gene end by 2 bases; junction bases not matched to a gene: 6. The CDR3 is made up of 16 amino acids. The germline V gene encodes CDR1 SGHTA and CDR2 FQGNSA.

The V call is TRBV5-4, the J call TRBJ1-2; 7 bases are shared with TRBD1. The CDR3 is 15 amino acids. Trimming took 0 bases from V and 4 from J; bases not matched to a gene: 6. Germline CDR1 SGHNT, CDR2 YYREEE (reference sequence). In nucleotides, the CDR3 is TGTGCCAGCAGCTTGGACACAGGGGCGCCCTATGGCTACACCTTC. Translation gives CASSLDTGAPYGYTF.

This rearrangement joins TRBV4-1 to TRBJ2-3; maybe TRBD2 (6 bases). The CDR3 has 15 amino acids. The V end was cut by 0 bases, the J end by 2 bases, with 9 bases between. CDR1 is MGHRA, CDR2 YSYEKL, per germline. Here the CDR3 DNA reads TGCGCCAGCAGCCAAGATCGGGGGATCACAGATACGCAGTATTTT. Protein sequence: CASSQDRGITDTQYF.

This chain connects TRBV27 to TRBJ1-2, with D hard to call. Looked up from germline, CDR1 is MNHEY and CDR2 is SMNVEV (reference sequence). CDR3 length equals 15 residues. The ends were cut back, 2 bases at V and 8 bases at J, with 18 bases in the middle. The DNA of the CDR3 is TGTGCCAGCAGTTTAGCCCCCCCGGGTGCGAGGGGCTACACCTTC. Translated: CASSLAPPGARGYTF.

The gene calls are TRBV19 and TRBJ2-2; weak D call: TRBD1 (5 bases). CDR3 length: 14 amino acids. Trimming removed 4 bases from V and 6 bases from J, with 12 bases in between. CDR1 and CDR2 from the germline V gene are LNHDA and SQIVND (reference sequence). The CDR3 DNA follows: TGTGCCAGTAGTAGGTTAGGGGTTCCCGGGGAGCTGTTTTTT. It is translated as CASSRLGVPGELFF.

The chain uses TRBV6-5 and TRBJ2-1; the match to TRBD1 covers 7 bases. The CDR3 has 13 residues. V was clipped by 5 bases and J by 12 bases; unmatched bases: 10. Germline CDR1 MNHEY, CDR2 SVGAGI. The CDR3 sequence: CASSQQGFFGQFF. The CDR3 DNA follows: TGTGCCAGCAGTCAACAGGGGTTCTTTGGGCAGTTCTTC.

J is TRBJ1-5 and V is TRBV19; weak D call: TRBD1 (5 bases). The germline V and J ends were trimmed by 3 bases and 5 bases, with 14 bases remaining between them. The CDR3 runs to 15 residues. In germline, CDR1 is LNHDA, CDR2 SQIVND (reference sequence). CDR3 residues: CASSIGAASHQPQHF. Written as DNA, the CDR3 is TGTGCCAGTAGTATTGGGGCAGCTTCTCATCAGCCCCAGCATTTT.

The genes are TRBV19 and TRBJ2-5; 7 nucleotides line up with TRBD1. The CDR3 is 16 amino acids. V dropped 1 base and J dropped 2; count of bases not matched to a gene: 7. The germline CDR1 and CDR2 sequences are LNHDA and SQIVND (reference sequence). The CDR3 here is CASSIAIGGGQETQYF. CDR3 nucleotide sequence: TGTGCCAGTAGTATAGCGATAGGGGGCGGACAAGAGACCCAGTACTTC.

CDR3 residues: CASSSPTGEYGYTF. In DNA form, the CDR3 reads TGTGCCAGCAGCTCCCCCACAGGGGAGTATGGCTACACCTTC. The chain employs TRBV27 and TRBJ1-2, with TRBD1 matching 7 bases. The CDR3 has 14 residues. The ends lost 6 bases at V and 5 bases at J; junction bases unmatched: 9. The germline V gene encodes CDR1 MNHEY and CDR2 SMNVEV (reference sequence).

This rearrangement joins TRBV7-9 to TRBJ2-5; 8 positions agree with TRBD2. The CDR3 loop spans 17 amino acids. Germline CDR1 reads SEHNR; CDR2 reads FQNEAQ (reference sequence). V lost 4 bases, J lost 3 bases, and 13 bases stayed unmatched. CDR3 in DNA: TGTGCCAGCAGCTGGGTCTCAGCGGGAGCGGGCAAAGAGACCCAGTACTTC. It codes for CASSWVSAGAGKETQYF.

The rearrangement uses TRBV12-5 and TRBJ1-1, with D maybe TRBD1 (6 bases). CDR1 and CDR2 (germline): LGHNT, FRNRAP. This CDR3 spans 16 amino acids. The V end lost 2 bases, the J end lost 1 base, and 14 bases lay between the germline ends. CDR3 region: CASGLLGDTSNTEAFF. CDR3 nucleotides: TGTGCTAGTGGTTTGCTAGGGGACACGTCGAACACTGAAGCTTTCTTT.

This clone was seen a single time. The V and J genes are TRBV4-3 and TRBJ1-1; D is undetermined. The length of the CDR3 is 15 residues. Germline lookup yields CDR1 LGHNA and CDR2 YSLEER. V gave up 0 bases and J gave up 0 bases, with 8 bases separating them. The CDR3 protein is CASSQDGRVNTEAFF. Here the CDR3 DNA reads TGCGCCAGCAGCCAAGATGGCCGGGTGAACACTGAAGCTTTCTTT.

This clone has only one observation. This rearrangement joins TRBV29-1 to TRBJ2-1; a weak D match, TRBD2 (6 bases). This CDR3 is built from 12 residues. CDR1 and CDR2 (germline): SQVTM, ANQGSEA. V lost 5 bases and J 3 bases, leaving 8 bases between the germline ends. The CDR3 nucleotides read TGCAGCGTTCGGGAGTACTACAATGAGCAGTTCTTC. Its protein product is CSVREYYNEQFF.

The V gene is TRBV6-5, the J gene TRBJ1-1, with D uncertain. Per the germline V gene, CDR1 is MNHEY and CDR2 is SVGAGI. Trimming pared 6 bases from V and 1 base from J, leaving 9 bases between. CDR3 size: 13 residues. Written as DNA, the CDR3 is TGTGCCAGCAGCCGAACAGAGAACACTGAAGCTTTCTTT. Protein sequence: CASSRTENTEAFF.

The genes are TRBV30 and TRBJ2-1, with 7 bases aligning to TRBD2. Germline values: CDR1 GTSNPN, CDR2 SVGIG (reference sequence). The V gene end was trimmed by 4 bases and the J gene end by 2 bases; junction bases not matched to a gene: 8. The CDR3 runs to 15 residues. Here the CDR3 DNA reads TGTGCCTGGAACCACCTGGCGGGAGCCTACAATGAGCAGTTCTTC. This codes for CAWNHLAGAYNEQFF.

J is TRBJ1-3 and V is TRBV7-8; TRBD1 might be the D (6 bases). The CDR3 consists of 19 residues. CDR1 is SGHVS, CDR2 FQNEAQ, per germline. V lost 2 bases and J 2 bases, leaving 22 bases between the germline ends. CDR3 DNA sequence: TGTGCCAGCAGCTTAATGGAGGGGGGGGACAACAGGGCTGGAAACACCATATATTTT. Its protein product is CASSLMEGGDNRAGNTIYF.

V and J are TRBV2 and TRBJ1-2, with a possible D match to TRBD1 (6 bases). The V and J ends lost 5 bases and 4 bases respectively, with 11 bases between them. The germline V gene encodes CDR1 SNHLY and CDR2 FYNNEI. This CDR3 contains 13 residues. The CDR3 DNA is TGTGCCAGCAGTCCCGGACAGCTCTATGGCTACACCTTC. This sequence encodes CASSPGQLYGYTF.

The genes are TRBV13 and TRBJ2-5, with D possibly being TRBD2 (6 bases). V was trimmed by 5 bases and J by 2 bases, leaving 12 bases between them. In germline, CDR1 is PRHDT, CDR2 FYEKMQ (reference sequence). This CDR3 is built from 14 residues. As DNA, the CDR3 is TGTGCCAGCAGCCAACGGGAGAAACAAGAGACCCAGTACTTC. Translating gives CASSQREKQETQYF. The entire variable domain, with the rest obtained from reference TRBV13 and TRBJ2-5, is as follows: AAGVIQSPRHLIKEKRETATLKCYPIPRHDTVYWYQQGPGQDPQFLISFYEKMQSDKGSIPDRFSAQQFSDYHSELNMSSLELGDSALYFCASSQREKQETQYFGPGTRLLVL.

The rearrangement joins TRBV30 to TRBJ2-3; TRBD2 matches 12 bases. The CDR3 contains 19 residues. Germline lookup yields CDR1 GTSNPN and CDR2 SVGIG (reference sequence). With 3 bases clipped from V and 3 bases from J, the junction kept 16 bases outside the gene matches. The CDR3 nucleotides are TGTGCCTGGAGGAGAGTACGGTCTGGGACTAGCGGGCGGACAGATACGCAGTATTTT. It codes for CAWRRVRSGTSGRTDTQYF.

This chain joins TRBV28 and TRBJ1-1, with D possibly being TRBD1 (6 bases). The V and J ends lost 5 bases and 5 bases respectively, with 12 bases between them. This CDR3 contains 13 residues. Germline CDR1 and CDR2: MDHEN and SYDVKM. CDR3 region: CASSRRGRTEAFF. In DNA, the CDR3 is TGTGCCAGCAGTCGCAGGGGTCGGACTGAAGCTTTCTTT.

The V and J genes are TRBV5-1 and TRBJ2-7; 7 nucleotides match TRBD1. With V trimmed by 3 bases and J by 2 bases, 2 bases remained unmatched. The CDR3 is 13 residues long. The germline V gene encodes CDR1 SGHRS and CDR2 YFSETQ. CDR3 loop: CASSSTGTYEQYF. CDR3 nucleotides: TGCGCCAGCAGCTCGACAGGGACCTACGAGCAGTACTTC. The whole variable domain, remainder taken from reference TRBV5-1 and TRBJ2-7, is KAGVTQTPRYLIKTRGQQVTLSCSPISGHRSVSWYQQTPGQGLQFLFEYFSETQRNKGNFPGRFSGRQFSNSRSEMNVSTLELGDSALYLCASSSTGTYEQYFGPGTRLTVT.

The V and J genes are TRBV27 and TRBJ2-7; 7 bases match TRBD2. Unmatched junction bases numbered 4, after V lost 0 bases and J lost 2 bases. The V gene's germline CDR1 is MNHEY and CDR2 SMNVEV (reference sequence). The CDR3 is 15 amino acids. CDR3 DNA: TGTGCCAGCAGTTTATCTTCTAGCGGCACCTACGAGCAGTACTTC. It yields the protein CASSLSSSGTYEQYF.